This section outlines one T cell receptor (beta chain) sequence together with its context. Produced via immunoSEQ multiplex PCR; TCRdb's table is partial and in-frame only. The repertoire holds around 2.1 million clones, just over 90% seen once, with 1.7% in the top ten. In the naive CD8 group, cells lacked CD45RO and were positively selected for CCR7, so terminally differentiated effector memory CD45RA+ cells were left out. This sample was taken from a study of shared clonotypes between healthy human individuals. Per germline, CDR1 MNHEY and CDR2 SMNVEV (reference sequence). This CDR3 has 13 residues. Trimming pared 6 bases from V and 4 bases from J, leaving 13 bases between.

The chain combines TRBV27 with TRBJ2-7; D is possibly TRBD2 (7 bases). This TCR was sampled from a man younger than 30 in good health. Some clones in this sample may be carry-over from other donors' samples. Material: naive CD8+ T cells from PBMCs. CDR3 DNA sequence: TGTGCCAGCAGGGGGGGCGGGAGTTACGAGCAGTACTTC. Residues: CASRGGGSYEQYF.